This entry is about one T cell receptor (beta chain). Assay: immunoSEQ multiplex PCR; the TCRdb copy retains only in-frame clones and omits some. Of 54,000 or so clones listed, 80% to 90% are singletons. This entry is derived from a study of memory CD4+ T cells and cytomegalovirus serostatus. The sort gate was single viable CD3+CD4+CD8-CD45RO+ cells for memory CD4+ T cells. The clonotype was recovered from an adult in good health and CMV-seronegative. Material: memory CD4+ T cells from blood.

The CDR3 sequence: CASSPQRDSPGANVLTF. The CDR3 bases are TGTGCCAGCAGCCCACAACGAGACAGCCCTGGGGCCAACGTCCTGACTTTC. This chain connects TRBV4-2 to TRBJ2-6, with D possibly being TRBD1 (5 bases). Trimming pared 4 bases from V and 2 bases from J, leaving 15 bases between. Germline V gene sequence: CDR1 LGHNA, CDR2 YNFKEQ. The CDR3 has 17 residues.